This T cell receptor beta chain was recovered during a study of CD8+CD57+ T cells in acquired aplastic anemia. Researchers used genomic DNA as the template to profile TCR beta VDJ and CDR3. TCRdb fed the reads into MiXCR, producing one record per CDR3 protein. The data contain 100,000 to 150,000 distinct CDR3 sequences, 58% of them singletons. The patients chosen for sequencing had shown expansion of CD8+CD57+ cells (detected by flow cytometry). CDR1 and CDR2 (germline): SNHLY, FYNNEI. This CDR3 contains 15 residues. The V end lost 7 bases, the J end lost 5 bases, and 20 bases lay between the germline ends.

Material: sorted CD4+, CD8+, or CD8+CD57+ T cells (not recorded which) from PBMCs. This chain connects TRBV2 to TRBJ2-5; D is possibly TRBD2 (5 bases). The sequence was obtained from a human donor with aplastic anemia. DNA for the CDR3: TGTGCCAGCATTCCAAGGGTGTGGGGAGAGGAGACCCAGTACTTC. Amino acid sequence: CASIPRVWGEETQYF. Full variable domain (remainder filled in from reference TRBV2 and TRBJ2-5): EPEVTQTPSHQVTQMGQEVILRCVPISNHLYFYWYRQILGQKVEFLVSFYNNEISEKSEIFDDQFSVERPDGSNFTLKIRSTKLEDSAMYFCASIPRVWGEETQYFGPGTRLLVL.